Sequencing of this T cell receptor beta chain was carried out in a study of cytomegalovirus exposure and HLA in healthy donors. Findings and caveats of the study: Analyses of presence/absence relied on an assumption of roughly uniform sequencing depth across donors.

Although they were nominally healthy when sampled, donors likely had unrecorded immune exposures. PCR amplification relied on 60 Vbeta primers (plus 13 Jbeta primers). Sequencing was performed with immunoSEQ multiplex PCR; in TCRdb, only in-frame clones are kept and a portion is missing. The sample yields over 150,000 clones, approximately 84% seen once. Concerning this clone itself: Its antigen is unidentified.

Germline CDR1 is LGHNA and CDR2 is YNFKEQ. This CDR3 has 17 residues. V gave up 0 bases and J gave up 10 bases; unmatched junction bases: 11. J is TRBJ1-6 and V is TRBV4-2; 8 nucleotides align to TRBD1. Sequenced material: PBMCs. This TCR was recovered from a girl between 10 and 17 years old in good health and CMV-seropositive. The CDR3 is CASSQEVVGQGASPLHF. DNA for the CDR3: TGTGCCAGCAGCCAAGAGGTGGTGGGGCAGGGGGCATCACCCCTCCACTTT.